These 7 T cell receptor beta chains share one sample of origin, sequenced in a study of blood T cell repertoires in COVID-19. The repertoire was sequenced with immunoSEQ multiplex PCR; TCRdb's copy has only in-frame clones and lacks some. The sample consists of under 250,000 clones, 80% to 90% of them appearing once. The sequenced material came from peripheral blood. The receptors shown here come from a man aged 40-49 years with acute or convalescent COVID-19.

The chain joins TRBV19 to TRBJ2-7, with D perhaps TRBD2 (5 bases). The CDR3 sequence is 14 residues long. Looked up from germline, CDR1 is LNHDA and CDR2 is SQIVND (reference sequence). V gave up 3 bases and J gave up 7 bases, with 16 bases separating them. DNA of the CDR3: TGTGCCAGTAGTATCTCTAGCTACGCGGAGGAGCAGTACTTC. Its translation: CASSISSYAEEQYF.

This rearrangement joins TRBV28 to TRBJ1-2; no definite D call. CDR1 is MDHEN and CDR2 is SYDVKM in the germline V gene. The CDR3 loop spans 13 amino acids. V was clipped by 8 bases and J by 7 bases, with 17 bases between them. The CDR3 sequence: CASSLGGWRGYTF. As DNA, the CDR3 is TGTGCCAGCTCCCTGGGAGGGTGGCGTGGCTACACCTTC.

The rearrangement uses TRBV27 and TRBJ2-1; maybe TRBD2 (5 bases). Trimming stripped 0 bases from V and 0 bases from J, with 12 bases between. The CDR3 length is 17 residues. From germline, CDR1 is MNHEY and CDR2 SMNVEV (reference sequence). The CDR3 DNA reads as TGTGCCAGCAGTTTATCAGGACGGGGAAGCTCCTACAATGAGCAGTTCTTC. Translation gives CASSLSGRGSSYNEQFF.

This clone showed up just once. CDR3 DNA sequence: TGTGCCAGCAAAGCCGTCTCCTATGGCTACACCTTC. The encoded protein is CASKAVSYGYTF. V and J are TRBV28 and TRBJ1-2; D ambiguous. CDR1 and CDR2 from the germline V gene are MDHEN and SYDVKM. This CDR3 is built from 12 residues. With 7 bases removed from V and 4 bases from J, the gap between germline ends came to 10 bases.

This clone was detected only once. The genes are TRBV27 and TRBJ1-2, with 10 positions matching TRBD1. Germline V gene lookup returns CDR1 MNHEY and CDR2 SMNVEV (reference sequence). V lost 2 bases and J lost 5; bases outside the gene matches: 8. The CDR3 has 16 residues. Written as DNA, the CDR3 is TGTGCCAGCAGTTTACTGGGGACAGGGGTAGTTTATGGCTACACCTTC. Its translation: CASSLLGTGVVYGYTF.

This chain links TRBV18 with TRBJ2-7; D might be TRBD1 (6 bases). The CDR3 totals 16 residues. V dropped 3 bases and J dropped 0 bases, with 15 bases sitting between them. Germline CDR1 is KGHSH and CDR2 is LQKENI. The CDR3 is CASSPTGRGPSYEQYF. The CDR3 DNA is TGTGCCAGCTCACCCACAGGCAGGGGCCCCTCCTACGAGCAGTACTTC.

On this clone itself: One end of the junction fails to match germline, which may point to a read error. The chain joins TRBV6-6 to TRBJ2-7, with D perhaps TRBD2 (5 bases). The germline V gene has CDR1 MNHNY and CDR2 SVGAGI (reference sequence). The CDR3 loop spans 12 amino acids. Here the CDR3 reads CASRITDGDPHF. CDR3 nucleotide sequence: TGTGCCAGCAGGATAACGGACGGGGATCCCCACTTC.